This T cell receptor (beta chain) emerged from a study of shared clonotypes between healthy human individuals. It was into CD45RA+ naive and CD45RA-negative memory subsets that the CD4+ cells were split. A remark on this clone: Its antigen is still unknown.

CDR1 and CDR2 (germline): MGHRA, YSYEKL. The V gene lost 4 bases and the J gene lost 3 bases, with 23 bases spanning the gap. CDR3 length: 18 amino acids. Here immunoSEQ multiplex PCR was the method, and the copy in TCRdb shows in-frame clones only, minus some. The table has about 1.1 million clones, around three quarters seen once; the top ten hold roughly 0.83%. Study observations and caveats: It was the few donors that limited the genetic and exposure-history diversity represented. On the whole, naive subsets had larger estimated richness than memory subsets had.

The clonotype comes from a man younger than 35 in good health. Some clones in this sample may be carry-over from other donors' samples. Sequenced: memory CD4+ T cells from PBMCs. Subset specified: CD45RA-negative fraction. V usage is TRBV4-1 and J usage is TRBJ2-3; perhaps D is TRBD1 or TRBD2 (9 bases each). The CDR3 protein is CASSPQGAGGSMTDTQYF. CDR3 bases: TGCGCCAGCAGCCCACAGGGGGCGGGAGGGTCTATGACAGATACGCAGTATTTT.